These 21 T cell receptor beta chains came from one sample sequenced in a study of T cell changes during pregnancy in multiple sclerosis. The protocol was immunoSEQ multiplex PCR, while the TCRdb copy is restricted to in-frame clones and leaves out a portion. The sample carries 50,000 to 70,000 clones, more than 85% recorded once. The material was peripheral blood, obtained in the first trimester of pregnancy. The receptors originated from a female donor with multiple sclerosis, enrolled in a pregnancy study.

CDR3 sequence reads: CASSDVTGGAGYGYTF. CDR3 DNA sequence: TGTGCCAGCAGTGACGTTACAGGGGGCGCTGGTTATGGCTACACCTTC. The rearrangement links TRBV6-1 to TRBJ1-2; TRBD1 matches at 9 bases. The CDR3 contains 16 residues. The trim removed 3 bases at V and 5 bases at J, leaving 10 bases unmatched. Germline V gives CDR1 MNHNS, CDR2 SASEGT.

This rearrangement joins TRBV18 to TRBJ2-7, with 10 bases lining up with TRBD2. The trim removed 6 bases at V and 4 bases at J, leaving 9 bases unmatched. Germline V gene lookup returns CDR1 KGHSH and CDR2 LQKENI. The CDR3 loop spans 15 amino acids. The CDR3 sequence is CASSSSLAGGYEQYF. CDR3 coding DNA: TGTGCCAGCTCCTCAAGTTTAGCGGGGGGATACGAGCAGTACTTC.

The chain combines TRBV7-6 with TRBJ2-7; TRBD2 agrees at 8 bases. The CDR3 is made up of 15 amino acids. The ends lost 3 bases at V and 1 base at J; junction bases unmatched: 5. CDR1 is SGHVS, CDR2 FNYEAQ, per germline. CDR3 sequence: CASSFLSGESYEQYF. The CDR3 region has the DNA TGTGCCAGCAGCTTTCTTAGCGGGGAATCCTACGAGCAGTACTTC.

V and J are TRBV5-5 and TRBJ2-2; 7 bases agree with TRBD2. This CDR3 contains 15 residues. Germline CDR1 SGHKS, CDR2 YYEKEE (reference sequence). The V gene end was trimmed by 1 base and the J gene end by 0 bases; junction bases not matched to a gene: 0. The CDR3 sequence is CASSLTSANTGELFF. The CDR3 DNA reads TGTGCCAGCAGCTTGACTAGCGCGAACACCGGGGAGCTGTTTTTT.

J is TRBJ2-7 and V is TRBV9; a weak D match, TRBD2 (6 bases). The CDR3 sequence is 16 residues long. Germline V gene sequence: CDR1 SGDLS, CDR2 YYNGEE. The V gene lost 0 bases and the J gene lost 6 bases, with 19 bases spanning the gap. The CDR3: CASSVVGDSTGGEQYF. The CDR3 DNA is TGTGCCAGCAGCGTAGTAGGGGACTCGACCGGGGGCGAGCAGTACTTC.

The J gene is TRBJ2-5, the V gene TRBV4-1, with a weak D call TRBD2 (6 bases). The CDR3 has 15 amino acids. Germline CDR1 MGHRA, CDR2 YSYEKL. Deletions cut 1 base from V and 3 bases from J, with 12 bases between. CDR3 DNA: TGCGCCAGCAGCCAAGCTCCGGAGGGGAAAGAGACCCAGTACTTC. Its protein is CASSQAPEGKETQYF.

J is TRBJ1-2 and V is TRBV2, with TRBD1 identical over 11 bases. V was pared by 4 bases and J by 4 bases, with 5 bases of the junction left unmatched. The germline V gene encodes CDR1 SNHLY and CDR2 FYNNEI. The CDR3 has 15 amino acids. This CDR3 is CASSASGTGGYGYTF. CDR3 DNA sequence: TGTGCCAGCAGTGCCTCCGGGACAGGGGGCTATGGCTACACCTTC.

This chain connects TRBV6-1 to TRBJ2-5; maybe TRBD1 (6 bases). The CDR3 is 13 amino acids. V was trimmed by 11 bases and J by 0 bases, leaving 13 bases between them. Germline lookup yields CDR1 MNHNS and CDR2 SASEGT. The CDR3 DNA is TGTGCCGGAGGCAGGGGAAACCAAGAGACCCAGTACTTC. Its translation is CAGGRGNQETQYF.

The V and J genes are TRBV14 and TRBJ1-1, with 8 bases matching TRBD1. The germline CDR1 and CDR2 sequences are SGHDN and FVKESK. The CDR3 has 15 residues. The V and J ends lost 1 base and 5 bases, in that order; junction bases with no gene match: 6. CDR3 region: CASSQVDRVGTEAFF. DNA for the CDR3: TGTGCCAGCAGCCAAGTGGACAGGGTGGGTACTGAAGCTTTCTTT.

This clone has only a few counts. The rearrangement joins TRBV6-5 to TRBJ1-6, with 12 bases identical to TRBD1. This CDR3 has 12 residues. The V and J ends lost 7 bases and 19 bases, in that order; junction bases with no gene match: 8. Germline CDR1 and CDR2: MNHEY and SVGAGI. The CDR3 protein is CASNNPGQGAHF. In DNA, the CDR3 is TGTGCCAGCAACAACCCGGGACAGGGGGCTCACTTT.

The chain uses TRBV30 and TRBJ2-7; 10 nucleotides agree with TRBD1. Per the germline V gene, CDR1 is GTSNPN and CDR2 is SVGIG (reference sequence). This CDR3 has 12 residues. The J segment lost 5 bases and the V segment lost 5 bases, leaving 3 bases of the junction unmatched. In nucleotides, the CDR3 is TGTGCCTGGCGGGACAGGGGAGACGAGCAGTACTTC. Translated, it gives CAWRDRGDEQYF.

V gene TRBV11-2 combines with J gene TRBJ2-2; TRBD2 matches at 13 bases. The germline gives CDR1 SGHAT, CDR2 FQNNGV. The CDR3 has 18 amino acids. The V segment lost 5 bases and the J segment 1 base; nucleotides outside the gene matches: 7. CDR3 protein: CASSRKLAGGMNTGELFF. For the CDR3, the DNA is TGTGCCAGCAGCCGAAAACTAGCGGGGGGGATGAACACCGGGGAGCTGTTTTTT.

This clone was counted only a few times. The chain carries TRBV6-5 and TRBJ1-6; the D is unclear. CDR1 is MNHEY and CDR2 is SVGAGI in the germline V gene. There are 16 residues in the CDR3. Trimming removed 4 bases from V and 0 bases from J, with 10 bases in between. The CDR3 nucleotides read TGTGCCAGCAGTTTTTCTCCGAGCTCCTATAATTCACCCCTCCACTTT. This encodes CASSFSPSSYNSPLHF.

The gene calls are TRBV7-8 and TRBJ1-1, with D possibly TRBD1 on 5 matching bases. V gave up 5 bases and J gave up 4 bases, with 14 bases separating them. Germline-derived CDR1 and CDR2 are SGHVS and FQNEAQ. The CDR3 extends over 14 amino acids. This chain's CDR3 is CASSPETVSTEAFF. The CDR3, as DNA: TGTGCCAGCAGCCCCGAGACAGTGTCCACTGAAGCTTTCTTT.

This chain uses TRBV9 with TRBJ2-7; TRBD1 agrees at 7 bases. With 6 bases clipped from V and 4 bases from J, the junction kept 16 bases outside the gene matches. The CDR3 has 16 residues. Germline V lookup: CDR1 SGDLS, CDR2 YYNGEE. The CDR3: CASTPSRQGEFYEQYF. CDR3 bases: TGTGCCAGCACTCCATCCCGGCAGGGGGAATTTTACGAGCAGTACTTC.

This chain uses TRBV6-6 with TRBJ1-1; TRBD1 matches at 12 bases. The germline gives CDR1 MNHNY, CDR2 SVGAGI (reference sequence). Unmatched junction bases numbered 9, after V lost 6 bases and J lost 7 bases. This CDR3 has 15 residues. The CDR3 region has the DNA TGTGCCAGCAGCCCGCGGGACAGGGGGCAGGGTGAAGCTTTCTTT. This codes for CASSPRDRGQGEAFF.

The chain uses TRBV7-2 and TRBJ2-3, with D tentatively TRBD2 (7 bases). There are 12 residues in the CDR3. Per germline, CDR1 SGHTA and CDR2 FQGNSA. V gave up 11 bases and J gave up 6 bases, with 15 bases separating them. DNA of the CDR3: TGTGCCTCCAAGAGGGGGGGGGATACGCAGTATTTT. Its translation: CASKRGGDTQYF.

The chain joins TRBV25-1 to TRBJ1-1, with 7 bases matching TRBD1. The CDR3 runs 16 residues. The V gene's germline CDR1 is MGHDK and CDR2 SYGVNS. The V gene end was trimmed by 6 bases and the J gene end by 2 bases; junction bases not matched to a gene: 12. CDR3 protein: CASSPTRTGANTEAFF. As DNA, the CDR3 is TGTGCCAGCAGCCCCACCCGGACAGGCGCTAACACTGAAGCTTTCTTT.

This chain uses TRBV27 with TRBJ1-2; 12 bases align to TRBD1. With 5 bases clipped from V and 7 bases from J, the junction kept 8 bases outside the gene matches. The CDR3 loop spans 15 amino acids. CDR1 is MNHEY and CDR2 is SMNVEV in the germline V gene (reference sequence). Here the CDR3 reads CASSPRDRGLAGYTF. In DNA, the CDR3 is TGTGCCAGCAGTCCGAGGGACAGGGGGCTCGCTGGCTACACCTTC.

This chain uses TRBV7-6 with TRBJ1-2; unclear D gene. Germline V lookup: CDR1 SGHVS, CDR2 FNYEAQ. The ends were cut back, 5 bases at V and 4 bases at J, with 8 bases in the middle. The CDR3 contains 12 residues. The CDR3 sequence: CASSPGTYGYTF. The CDR3 DNA is TGTGCCAGCAGCCCGGGAACCTATGGCTACACCTTC.

The gene calls are TRBV15 and TRBJ2-7; D is possibly TRBD1 (5 bases). The germline V gene has CDR1 LNHNV and CDR2 YYDKDF (reference sequence). This CDR3 is built from 15 residues. Between the trimmed V and J ends, which lost 0 bases and 1 base, there was a span of 10 bases. CDR3 nucleotide sequence: TGTGCCACCAGCAGAGATTGGCAGGGTTCCTACGAGCAGTACTTC. Residues: CATSRDWQGSYEQYF.